These 20 T cell receptor beta chains were all obtained from the same sample, sequenced in a study of neoadjuvant anti-PD-1 for oral cavity cancer. TCRdb's copy holds only in-frame clones and misses some; the assay was immunoSEQ multiplex PCR. The table records about 14,000 clones, about four fifths of them present only once. Time point defined: after neoadjuvant nivolumab, at surgical resection. The sequencing here drew on PBMCs, taken after nivolumab (anti-PD-1) treatment. Receptor source: a person between 40 and 85 years old with oral cavity squamous cell carcinoma.

The chain recombines TRBV30 with TRBJ2-1; TRBD2 agrees at 7 bases. The ends lost 0 bases at V and 0 bases at J; junction bases unmatched: 29. From germline, CDR1 is GTSNPN and CDR2 SVGIG (reference sequence). CDR3 length: 24 residues. CDR3 region: CAWSVMMGREVFQPGGISYNEQFF. The CDR3 DNA sequence: TGTGCCTGGAGTGTAATGATGGGCAGGGAGGTTTTTCAGCCGGGAGGTATCTCCTACAATGAGCAGTTCTTC. Variable domain in full (rest from reference TRBV30 and TRBJ2-1): SQTIHQWPATLVQPVGSPLSLECTVEGTSNPNLYWYRQAAGRGLQLLFYSVGIGQISSEVPQNLSASRPQDRQFILSSKKLLLSDSGFYLCAWSVMMGREVFQPGGISYNEQFFGPGTRLTVL.

This clone has only one observation. This chain uses TRBV7-9 with TRBJ1-1; unclear D gene. There are 14 residues in the CDR3. Deletions cut 0 bases from V and 0 bases from J, with 5 bases between. Looked up from germline, CDR1 is SEHNR and CDR2 is FQNEAQ (reference sequence). CDR3 region: CASSLAGLNTEAFF. CDR3 DNA sequence: TGTGCCAGCAGCTTAGCAGGGTTGAACACTGAAGCTTTCTTT.

CDR3 nucleotide sequence: TGTGCCAGCAGCTTGTTAGCGGGAGGTTTCTCCTACAATGAGCAGTTCTTC. This codes for CASSLLAGGFSYNEQFF. The rearrangement uses TRBV5-6 and TRBJ2-1; 10 bases line up with TRBD2. V shed 1 base, J shed 0 bases, and the junction held 4 bases outside the gene matches. The length of the CDR3 is 17 residues. CDR1 is SGHDT and CDR2 is YYEEEE in the germline V gene.

The genes are TRBV30 and TRBJ2-1, with D perhaps TRBD1 (6 bases). V lost 4 bases and J lost 0, with 10 bases in between. Germline CDR1 reads GTSNPN; CDR2 reads SVGIG (reference sequence). This CDR3 contains 14 residues. CDR3 DNA: TGTGCCTGGACGGGACAAAGCTCCTACAATGAGCAGTTCTTC. This translates into CAWTGQSSYNEQFF. The full variable domain, with the rest looked up from reference TRBV30 and TRBJ2-1, is SQTIHQWPATLVQPVGSPLSLECTVEGTSNPNLYWYRQAAGRGLQLLFYSVGIGQISSEVPQNLSASRPQDRQFILSSKKLLLSDSGFYLCAWTGQSSYNEQFFGPGTRLTVL.

This chain joins TRBV19 and TRBJ1-1, with 7 nucleotides matching TRBD1. V lost 6 bases and J lost 11; bases outside the gene matches: 12. The CDR3 consists of 13 residues. In germline, CDR1 is LNHDA, CDR2 SQIVND (reference sequence). The CDR3 reads CASRDGTVEAAFF. CDR3 bases: TGTGCCAGTAGGGACGGGACAGTTGAAGCGGCTTTCTTT.

The V call is TRBV30, the J call TRBJ1-4; D unresolved. Germline-derived CDR1 and CDR2 are GTSNPN and SVGIG (reference sequence). Deletions cut 4 bases from V and 0 bases from J, with 9 bases between. The CDR3 length is 14 residues. The DNA for the CDR3 is TGTGCCTGGAAAACCGGAACAACTAATGAAAAACTGTTTTTT. Its translation: CAWKTGTTNEKLFF.

This clone was seen a few times. For the CDR3, the DNA is TGTGCCAGCAGTCTTACGAGCATGAGGGGCCCCGGGGAGCTGTTTTTT. Its translation is CASSLTSMRGPGELFF. This chain uses TRBV27 with TRBJ2-2; D may be TRBD1 or TRBD2 (5 bases each). The CDR3 is 16 residues long. Germline V lookup: CDR1 MNHEY, CDR2 SMNVEV (reference sequence). V lost 5 bases to trimming and J lost 6 bases, with 19 bases between them.

V is TRBV7-3 and J is TRBJ2-5; the match to TRBD1 covers 7 bases. Germline V CDR1 and CDR2: SGHTA, FQGTGA. This CDR3 spans 15 amino acids. Trimming cost V 5 bases and J 4 bases; bases outside gene matches: 10. Written as DNA, the CDR3 is TGTGCCAGCAGCCACCGGGACAGCCCCTCAGAGACCCAGTACTTC. It translates to CASSHRDSPSETQYF.

The gene calls are TRBV6-6 and TRBJ2-2, with D unclear. The CDR3 length is 14 residues. Germline CDR1 MNHNY, CDR2 SVGAGI (reference sequence). V was trimmed by 0 bases and J by 4 bases, leaving 6 bases between them. CDR3 residues: CASSYSEPTGELFF. The CDR3 nucleotides are TGTGCCAGCAGTTACTCGGAACCCACCGGGGAGCTGTTTTTT.

This clone was detected a few times. The chain couples TRBV5-6 to TRBJ2-1; unclear D gene. Germline assignment: CDR1 SGHDT and CDR2 YYEEEE. This CDR3 spans 14 amino acids. Trimming took 3 bases from V and 4 from J, leaving 11 bases between them. CDR3 sequence reads: CASSSLVLYNEQFF. CDR3 nucleotides: TGTGCCAGCAGCTCCCTTGTGTTGTACAATGAGCAGTTCTTC.

The chain has TRBV10-3 and TRBJ2-2; 8 nucleotides line up with TRBD1. Germline CDR1 ENHRY, CDR2 SYGVKD. Trimming took 10 bases from V and 2 from J; bases not matched to a gene: 12. The CDR3 has 16 residues. This CDR3 reads CATAPGQVFNTGELFF. In DNA, the CDR3 is TGTGCCACGGCTCCGGGACAGGTCTTTAACACCGGGGAGCTGTTTTTT.

V is TRBV9 and J is TRBJ2-5; D may be TRBD2 (6 bases). CDR3 length: 14 residues. V lost 0 bases and J lost 0, with 6 bases in between. Germline loops: CDR1 SGDLS, CDR2 YYNGEE. This CDR3 is CASSVGGDQETQYF. CDR3 sequence (DNA): TGTGCCAGCAGCGTAGGCGGGGACCAAGAGACCCAGTACTTC.

The chain uses TRBV2 and TRBJ2-3, with 9 bases identical to TRBD1. Germline CDR1 reads SNHLY; CDR2 reads FYNNEI. This CDR3 has 13 amino acids. With V trimmed by 10 bases and J by 4 bases, 6 bases remained unmatched. This CDR3 is CATRDRAPDTQYF. CDR3 nucleotide sequence: TGTGCCACCAGGGACAGGGCTCCAGATACGCAGTATTTT.

The chain has TRBV10-3 and TRBJ1-1; TRBD1 agrees at 8 bases. Germline V gives CDR1 ENHRY, CDR2 SYGVKD. The J segment lost 1 base and the V segment lost 4 bases, leaving 11 bases of the junction unmatched. There are 17 residues in the CDR3. CDR3 residues: CAISGAYNGQGNTEAFF. In DNA form, the CDR3 reads TGTGCCATCAGTGGGGCTTATAATGGACAGGGGAACACTGAAGCTTTCTTT.

The chain couples TRBV13 to TRBJ2-7; a weak D match, TRBD2 (6 bases). CDR1 and CDR2 from the germline V gene are PRHDT and FYEKMQ (reference sequence). The germline V and J ends were trimmed by 5 bases and 3 bases, with 17 bases remaining between them. CDR3 length equals 15 residues. CDR3 DNA: TGTGCCAGCAGCCTGGGACTCCAAGATTTCTACGAGCAGTACTTC. This gives the protein CASSLGLQDFYEQYF.

Only one count was recorded for this clone. The V and J genes are TRBV5-4 and TRBJ2-2; D gene uncertain. The V end was cut by 1 base, the J end by 5 bases, with 18 bases between. From germline, CDR1 is SGHNT and CDR2 YYREEE (reference sequence). The length of the CDR3 is 17 residues. Here the CDR3 reads CASSLIYAGDGTGELFF. CDR3 DNA: TGTGCCAGCAGCTTGATTTACGCCGGTGATGGGACCGGGGAGCTGTTTTTT.

The chain combines TRBV11-2 with TRBJ1-1; no clear D gene. Germline V lookup: CDR1 SGHAT, CDR2 FQNNGV. This CDR3 has 16 residues. V was pared by 3 bases and J by 2 bases, with 16 bases between. CDR3 amino acids: CASSLGPGQVNTEAFF. Here the CDR3 DNA reads TGTGCCAGCAGCTTGGGCCCGGGTCAGGTAAACACTGAAGCTTTCTTT.

The chain carries TRBV6-1 and TRBJ1-3, with 7 bases fitting TRBD1. Germline V CDR1 and CDR2: MNHNS, SASEGT. The length of the CDR3 is 15 residues. The ends lost 1 base at V and 9 bases at J; junction bases unmatched: 9. The CDR3 protein is CASSEEDRVSGTIYF. In nucleotides, the CDR3 is TGTGCCAGCAGTGAAGAAGACAGGGTCTCGGGCACCATATATTTT.

The table lists this clone with a count of one. CDR3 protein: CASSFPGLRNTEAFF. The CDR3 DNA reads TGTGCCAGCAGTTTTCCCGGCCTCAGGAACACTGAAGCTTTCTTT. The gene calls are TRBV28 and TRBJ1-1, with D unclear. Germline V gene lookup returns CDR1 MDHEN and CDR2 SYDVKM. The CDR3 has 15 residues. V dropped 3 bases and J dropped 1 base, with 12 bases sitting between them.

This sequence joins TRBV5-1 and TRBJ2-5; 10 bases are a match to TRBD2. The junction had 15 bases not matched to a gene; V was cut back by 2 bases and J by 5 bases. Germline loops: CDR1 SGHRS, CDR2 YFSETQ. There are 18 residues in the CDR3. CDR3 sequence: CASSLNPSGSFRRETQYF. The CDR3 nucleotides are TGCGCCAGCAGCTTAAATCCTAGCGGGAGTTTTCGACGGGAGACCCAGTACTTC. Based on the CDR3 plus reference TRBV5-1 and TRBJ2-5, the full variable domain is KAGVTQTPRYLIKTRGQQVTLSCSPISGHRSVSWYQQTPGQGLQFLFEYFSETQRNKGNFPGRFSGRQFSNSRSEMNVSTLELGDSALYLCASSLNPSGSFRRETQYFGPGTRLLVL.